The 7 T cell receptor beta chains below all came from one sample that was sequenced in a study of T cells after yellow fever vaccination. TCRdb reprocessed the 5' RACE reads via MiXCR and lists one record per CDR3 protein. The table records 360,000 or so distinct CDR3 sequences, around a tenth of them present only once. The sequencing used PBMCs, collected on the day of the first yellow fever vaccination. These receptors were taken from a man between 18 and 35 years old who received the YFV17D yellow fever vaccine.

The J gene is TRBJ2-1, the V gene TRBV5-1, with D perhaps matching TRBD2 (5 bases). The CDR3 extends over 14 amino acids. Trimming shortened V by 4 bases and J by 8 bases, and 16 bases separated the two germline ends. From germline, CDR1 is SGHRS and CDR2 YFSETQ. CDR3 protein: CASSQLDFNHEQFF. CDR3 sequence (DNA): TGCGCCAGCAGCCAACTAGACTTTAATCATGAGCAGTTCTTC.

This clonotype was picked up many times. The rearrangement joins TRBV20-1 to TRBJ2-7; D is perhaps TRBD1 (6 bases). Trimming removed 6 bases at V and 4 bases at J, with 13 bases between. Looked up from germline, CDR1 is DFQATT and CDR2 is SNEGSKA (reference sequence). This CDR3 spans 12 amino acids. The CDR3 DNA reads TGCAGTGCCATTCCAGGGGAATACGAGCAGTACGTC. The encoded protein is CSAIPGEYEQYV.

This sequence joins TRBV24-1 and TRBJ1-5, with D uncertain. Germline CDR1 KGHDR, CDR2 SFDVKD. V dropped 5 bases and J dropped 4 bases, with 8 bases sitting between them. The CDR3 sequence is 13 residues long. CDR3 region: CATSAGRNQPQHF. DNA for the CDR3: TGTGCCACCAGTGCTGGCCGGAATCAGCCCCAGCATTTT.

This clonotype was counted only a few times. The V gene is TRBV4-2, the J gene TRBJ2-5; the D is unclear. Germline CDR1 LGHNA, CDR2 YNFKEQ. V lost 0 bases to trimming and J lost 6 bases, with 23 bases between them. The CDR3 runs to 18 residues. The CDR3 nucleotides are TGTGCCAGCAGCCAAGATCTAGGCGTCAGAATTTCGTTGAAGACCCAGTACTTC. It is translated as CASSQDLGVRISLKTQYF.

The CDR3 coding sequence is TGTGCCAGCAGCCAAGATCCAGATAAGTACGAGCAGTACTTC. Translated, it gives CASSQDPDKYEQYF. The chain combines TRBV3-1 with TRBJ2-7; D unclear. Trimming left V 0 bases short and J 4 bases short, with 10 bases between. CDR1 is LGHDT and CDR2 is YNNKEL in the germline V gene (reference sequence). CDR3 size: 14 residues.

This clonotype has a handful of counts. The chain links TRBV4-3 to TRBJ2-1; a weak D match, TRBD1 (5 bases). Germline-derived CDR1 and CDR2 are LGHNA and YSLEER. V lost 3 bases to trimming and J lost 5 bases, with 23 bases between them. The CDR3 runs 18 residues. CDR3 sequence reads: CASSHVGTRNRLNNEQFF. The CDR3 region has the DNA TGCGCCAGCAGCCATGTGGGCACCCGCAACAGGCTAAACAATGAGCAGTTCTTC.

This rearrangement joins TRBV2 to TRBJ2-5, with TRBD2 matching over 11 bases. The V gene end was trimmed by 2 bases and the J gene end by 4 bases; junction bases not matched to a gene: 3. This CDR3 contains 15 residues. Germline assignment: CDR1 SNHLY and CDR2 FYNNEI. CDR3: CASSELAGGRETQYF. The CDR3 DNA reads TGTGCCAGCAGTGAACTAGCGGGGGGTCGAGAGACCCAGTACTTC.